This is a list of T cell receptor beta chains from one sample in a study of T cell responses to AZD1222 COVID-19 vaccine. Using immunoSEQ multiplex PCR, the repertoire was profiled, and TCRdb retains in-frame clones only, with some absent. The top ten hold approximately 1.3% of the sample, which has approximately 190,000 clones, over 80% seen once. The specimen was peripheral blood, collected on day 0 of AZD1222 vaccination. Receptors originate from an adult in good health. The CDR3 runs from the conserved cysteine through the conserved F or W. D genes are given only for firm matches. Clone size is not always given. Where it is, it says once, few, many or a class for expanded clones.

size: NA
V: TRBV12-3/TRBV12-4
length: 11
J: TRBJ2-1
D: NA
DNA: TGTGCCAGCAGTGCCTCAAATGAGCAGTTCTTC
CDR3: CASSASNEQFF

size: NA
V: TRBV11-3
length: 13
J: TRBJ1-1
D: NA
DNA: TGTGCCAGCAGCTTAAACGGATACACTGAAGCTTTCTTT
CDR3: CASSLNGYTEAFF

size: NA
V: TRBV12-5
length: 14
J: TRBJ1-4
D: NA
DNA: TGTGCTAGTGGTTCGACAGCAACTAATGAAAAACTGTTTTTT
CDR3: CASGSTATNEKLFF

size: NA
V: TRBV19
length: 18
J: TRBJ1-5
D: TRBD1
DNA: TGTGCCAGTAGTACGCCGGGACAGGGGGCCCGGGGCAATCAGCCCCAGCATTTT
CDR3: CASSTPGQGARGNQPQHF

size: NA
V: TRBV18
length: 13
J: TRBJ1-6
D: NA
DNA: TGTGCCAGCTCACCAGGGTTGGATTCACCCCTCCACTTT
CDR3: CASSPGLDSPLHF

size: few
V: TRBV5-1
length: 14
J: TRBJ1-2
D: NA
DNA: TGCGCCAGCAGCTTGTGGCAGGGCGGCGATGGCTACACCTTC
CDR3: CASSLWQGGDGYTF

size: NA
V: TRBV18
length: 16
J: TRBJ1-1
D: NA
DNA: TGTGCCAGCTCACCCCCGGGCCCCCTTCGGGACACTGAAGCTTTCTTT
CDR3: CASSPPGPLRDTEAFF

size: NA
V: TRBV9
length: 15
J: TRBJ1-1
D: TRBD1
DNA: TGTGCCAGCGGACCGCCCGGGACAGTGAACACTGAAGCTTTCTTT
CDR3: CASGPPGTVNTEAFF

size: NA
V: TRBV19
length: 13
J: TRBJ1-6
D: TRBD1
DNA: TGTGCCAGTCGGGGACAGGGTCAATCACCCCTCCACTTT
CDR3: CASRGQGQSPLHF

size: NA
V: TRBV3-1/TRBV3-2
length: 14
J: TRBJ1-5
D: NA
DNA: TGTGCCAGCAGCCAAGGGGGCGGTGATCAGCCCCAGCATTTT
CDR3: CASSQGGGDQPQHF

size: NA
V: TRBV19
length: 14
J: TRBJ2-1
D: TRBD2
DNA: TGTGCCAGTAGTGGGGGGGGAGGGAATCGTGAGCAGTTCTTC
CDR3: CASSGGGGNREQFF

size: NA
V: TRBV25-1
length: 13
J: TRBJ2-3
D: NA
DNA: TGTGCCAGCAGTGAAGAGGGCACAGATACGCAGTATTTT
CDR3: CASSEEGTDTQYF

size: NA
V: TRBV30
length: 11
J: TRBJ1-6
D: NA
DNA: TGTGCCTGGAGTGTACATTCACCCCTCCACTTT
CDR3: CAWSVHSPLHF

size: NA
V: TRBV5-6
length: 13
J: TRBJ1-6
D: NA
DNA: TGTGCCAGCAGCAGTGGGAGGGGTTCACCCCTCCACTTT
CDR3: CASSSGRGSPLHF

size: once
V: TRBV28
length: 17
J: TRBJ1-1
D: NA
DNA: TGTGCCAGCAGTTCCCTCCAGTCACGGGCAATGAACACTGAAGCTTTCTTT
CDR3: CASSSLQSRAMNTEAFF

size: NA
V: TRBV11-3
length: 15
J: TRBJ2-1
D: NA
DNA: TGTGCCAGCAGCCCCGAGGGGAGCTCCTACAATGAGCAGTTCTTC
CDR3: CASSPEGSSYNEQFF

size: NA
V: TRBV28
length: 14
J: TRBJ1-3
D: NA
DNA: TGTGCCAGCAGTCAAGGACCGGGGGGAAACACCATATATTTT
CDR3: CASSQGPGGNTIYF

size: NA
V: TRBV4-3
length: 16
J: TRBJ2-1
D: NA
DNA: TGCGCCAGCAGCCAAGAAGGGGCAACACGTTACAATGAGCAGTTCTTC
CDR3: CASSQEGATRYNEQFF

size: NA
V: TRBV19
length: 15
J: TRBJ2-7
D: NA
DNA: TGTGCCAGTAGTAACACAGTTGGGAGCTCCTACGAGCAGTACTTC
CDR3: CASSNTVGSSYEQYF

size: NA
V: TRBV9
length: 17
J: TRBJ2-3
D: TRBD2
DNA: TGTGCCAGCAGCGTAGGTTCCAGCCGGGGGGGTGAAGATACGCAGTATTTT
CDR3: CASSVGSSRGGEDTQYF

size: NA
V: TRBV3-1/TRBV3-2
length: 12
J: TRBJ1-1
D: NA
DNA: TGTGCCAGCAGCCAAGTAAGACAGGAAGCTTTCTTT
CDR3: CASSQVRQEAFF

size: NA
V: TRBV4-1
length: 15
J: TRBJ1-1
D: NA
DNA: TGCGCCAGCAGCCTAGTTAGGACGGGGAACACTGAAGCTTTCTTT
CDR3: CASSLVRTGNTEAFF

size: NA
V: TRBV18
length: 13
J: TRBJ1-5
D: TRBD1
DNA: TGTGCCAGCCAGGGACAGGGGGATCAGCCCCAGCATTTT
CDR3: CASQGQGDQPQHF

size: once
V: TRBV9
length: 15
J: TRBJ1-1
D: NA
DNA: TGTGCCAGCAGCGTAGGGGGGTCCTTTCTGGAGGAAGCTTTCTTT
CDR3: CASSVGGSFLEEAFF

size: NA
V: TRBV11-2
length: 11
J: TRBJ2-7
D: NA
DNA: TGTGCCAGCAGCCTGAGGCGGGAGCAGTACTTC
CDR3: CASSLRREQYF

size: NA
V: TRBV14
length: 13
J: TRBJ1-1
D: NA
DNA: TGTGCCAGCAGCTCTCAACAGAACACTGAAGCTTTCTTT
CDR3: CASSSQQNTEAFF

size: NA
V: TRBV5-1
length: 15
J: TRBJ1-6
D: NA
DNA: TGCGCCAGCAGCTTGGCTGGGGGGGGCGGTTCACCCCTCCACTTT
CDR3: CASSLAGGGGSPLHF

size: NA
V: TRBV28
length: 15
J: TRBJ1-4
D: NA
DNA: TGTGCCAGCCCGCCCCCAATAGCAACTAATGAAAAACTGTTTTTT
CDR3: CASPPPIATNEKLFF

size: NA
V: TRBV5-1
length: 15
J: TRBJ1-2
D: NA
DNA: TGCGCCAGCAGCTTGGTGTCCTCTGGAAGTGAGGGCTACACCTTC
CDR3: CASSLVSSGSEGYTF

size: NA
V: TRBV5-1
length: 15
J: TRBJ2-1
D: NA
DNA: TGCGCCAGCAGCTTGGCCAGTAGGGCCTACAATGAGCAGTTCTTC
CDR3: CASSLASRAYNEQFF

size: few
V: TRBV5-1
length: 15
J: TRBJ1-2
D: NA
DNA: TGCGCCAGCAGCTTTGATGGCCAGTCGGGCTATGGCTACACCTTC
CDR3: CASSFDGQSGYGYTF

size: NA
V: TRBV24-1
length: 13
J: TRBJ1-1
D: NA
DNA: TGTGCCACCAGTGATTTGAAAAACACTGAAGCTTTCTTT
CDR3: CATSDLKNTEAFF

size: NA
V: TRBV19
length: 15
J: TRBJ1-1
D: TRBD1
DNA: TGTGCCAGTAGGTGGACAGGGCGATCGGTGACTGAAGCTTTCTTT
CDR3: CASRWTGRSVTEAFF

size: NA
V: TRBV10-2
length: 14
J: TRBJ2-5
D: NA
DNA: TGCGCCAGCAGTGACACCCCTCGGCGAGAGACCCAGTACTTC
CDR3: CASSDTPRRETQYF

size: NA
V: TRBV19
length: 14
J: TRBJ1-1
D: NA
DNA: TGTGCCAGTAGTATCGGCAGGGGAAACACTGAAGCTTTCTTT
CDR3: CASSIGRGNTEAFF

size: NA
V: TRBV19
length: 15
J: TRBJ2-7
D: TRBD1
DNA: TGTGCCAGTAGTTCGTCAGGACAGGGGCCCTACGAGCAGTACTTC
CDR3: CASSSSGQGPYEQYF

size: NA
V: TRBV24-1
length: 14
J: TRBJ2-2
D: NA
DNA: TGTGCCACCAGTGGCAGCCTCAACACCGGGGAGCTGTTTTTT
CDR3: CATSGSLNTGELFF

size: once
V: TRBV5-1
length: 15
J: TRBJ2-1
D: TRBD2
DNA: TGCGCCAGCAGCATTTCTAGCGGGGCTTACAATGAGCAGTTCTTC
CDR3: CASSISSGAYNEQFF

size: NA
V: TRBV19
length: 14
J: TRBJ1-2
D: NA
DNA: TGTGCCAGTAGTACCCGGGACGGCTACTATGGCTACACCTTC
CDR3: CASSTRDGYYGYTF

size: NA
V: TRBV5-5
length: 16
J: TRBJ1-1
D: NA
DNA: TGTGCCAGCAGCTTGCAAGAGACACACCTTGACACTGAAGCTTTCTTT
CDR3: CASSLQETHLDTEAFF

size: NA
V: TRBV12-3/TRBV12-4
length: 11
J: TRBJ1-6
D: NA
DNA: TGTGCCAATCGTCCCAATTCACCCCTCCACTTT
CDR3: CANRPNSPLHF

size: NA
V: TRBV2
length: 12
J: TRBJ1-2
D: NA
DNA: TGTGCCAGCAGTGTGTCGCCATTCAGCTACACCTTC
CDR3: CASSVSPFSYTF

size: NA
V: TRBV21-1
length: 16
J: TRBJ1-1
D: NA
DNA: TGTGCCAGCAGCAACCAGGGACAGGGGGCGAAAACTGAAGCTTTCTTT
CDR3: CASSNQGQGAKTEAFF

size: once
V: TRBV18
length: 13
J: TRBJ1-1
D: NA
DNA: TGTGCCAGCTCTCAGGACACGAACACTGAAGCTTTCTTT
CDR3: CASSQDTNTEAFF

size: once
V: TRBV6-5
length: 15
J: TRBJ2-1
D: NA
DNA: TGTGCCAGCAGTCCTGGACTGCGGATTAACAATGAGCAGTTCTTC
CDR3: CASSPGLRINNEQFF

size: NA
V: TRBV7-2
length: 16
J: TRBJ1-2
D: NA
DNA: TGTGCCAGCAGCTCCCCTGCCGAGTTTATATCGAATGGCTACACCTTC
CDR3: CASSSPAEFISNGYTF

size: NA
V: TRBV3-1/TRBV3-2
length: 13
J: TRBJ1-2
D: NA
DNA: TGTGCCAGCAGCCAACTGGGACTTCGGGGCTACACCTTC
CDR3: CASSQLGLRGYTF

size: NA
V: TRBV12-3/TRBV12-4
length: 13
J: TRBJ1-5
D: NA
DNA: TGTGCCAGCAGTTTCGGTAATGCCTGGCCCCAGCATTTT
CDR3: CASSFGNAWPQHF

size: NA
V: TRBV5-1
length: 15
J: TRBJ1-3
D: NA
DNA: TGCGCCAGCAGCTTACAGGGTTCGACTGGAAACACCATATATTTT
CDR3: CASSLQGSTGNTIYF

size: NA
V: TRBV18
length: 16
J: TRBJ1-2
D: TRBD1
DNA: TGTGCCAGCTCACCAGCAAGGGGGCGCGGCGGCTATGGCTACACCTTC
CDR3: CASSPARGRGGYGYTF

size: NA
V: TRBV6-5
length: 14
J: TRBJ1-6
D: TRBD1
DNA: TGTGCCAGCAGGAGAGACAGGGGAACGTCACCCCTCCACTTT
CDR3: CASRRDRGTSPLHF